This T cell receptor beta chain appears in the sequencing data of a study of blood T cell repertoires in COVID-19 (dated by TCRdb to about 2020). Describing the broader study: Samples covering the acute and convalescent phases of COVID-19 were provided by collaborators in the United States, Italy and Spain. The prospective study material was composed of cDNA or gDNA derived from T cells, B-cell-depleted T cells, or PBMCs. Deeply sampled blood TCRbeta repertoires from subjects exposed to, actively infected with, or recovered from COVID-19 were included in the dataset. The repertoires were released in a freely available public database intended as a resource for research on the immune response to SARS-CoV-2. The samples were drawn from two sources: the first 160 participants of the ongoing ImmuneRACE study, and 1,200 or so subjects contributed by 6 global collaborators. Sample metadata almost always included a de-identified subject ID, COVID-19 status, age in years and sex. Where available, HLA class I and class II types were obtained from metadata supplied by the sample provider rather than from assay-based typing. Study-wide findings and limitations: How much clinical and demographic metadata was included differed by source and by participant, and the metadata was provided uncurated.

Relative to germline, V is 0 bases shorter and J is 1 base shorter, with 8 bases between their ends. For CDR1 and CDR2, the germline V gene lists SGDLS and YYNGEE. From cysteine to phenylalanine, the CDR3 is 14 amino acids long. The entry retains the CDR3 DNA only, 42 bases that are in frame from base 1. Comment on this clone: The antigen it binds to is not known. Qualities for individual bases were not recorded, and no much larger clone is one base off.

TCRbeta CDR3 regions were amplified from genomic DNA using the immunoSEQ Assay, a bias-controlled multiplex PCR. In the source study's methods: The number of nucleated cells in each sample was estimated by amplification of reference gene primers within the assay. To quantify the absolute abundance of each unique TCRbeta CDR3 rearrangement, sequence reads were collapsed and filtered. For each sample, productive Simpson clonality was calculated by taking the square root of Simpson's diversity index across productive rearrangements. Not all clones reach the TCRdb copy of this immuneACCESS table, which keeps in-frame sequences only. Checked studies attribute under half of the gap to unresolved V genes and leave the rest unexplained. The V and J calls and clone size come from that table; D and trimming were worked out from the DNA. Here the sample has about 160,000 clones; around 80% occur a single time. The ten largest clones add up to roughly a fifth of the sample.

Whole blood was collected in K2EDTA tubes by collaborating institutions according to the institutions' own protocols. Collaborator samples were shipped for TCRbeta analysis as frozen whole blood, isolated PBMCs, or DNA extracted from either sample type. The chain couples TRBV9 to TRBJ2-7; the D gene assignment is ambiguous. The TCR sequence derives from a woman of 80 years or more with acute or convalescent COVID-19. The sample taken for sequencing was peripheral blood. The CDR3 region: CASSVGAESYEQYF. The nucleotides read TGTGCCAGCAGCGTAGGGGCAGAGTCCTACGAGCAGTACTTC.